The clone carrying this TCR beta chain was counted at least ten times. This sample stems from a study of CD8+CD57+ T cells in acquired aplastic anemia. Genomic DNA was employed as the template in profiling TCR beta VDJ and CDR3. TCRdb re-called the reads through MiXCR, storing one row per CDR3 protein. The sample includes roughly 300,000 distinct CDR3 sequences, approximately 56% seen only once; the top ten take 8%. This CDR3 is 14 amino acids long. The sequenced sample consisted of sorted CD4+, CD8+, or CD8+CD57+ T cells (not recorded which) from PBMCs. The TCR was taken from a human donor with severe aplastic anemia or a healthy control (not recorded which). V gene TRBV3-2 combines with J gene TRBJ1-1. TRBV3-2 is a listed pseudogene. The CDR3 DNA follows: TGTGCCAGCAGCCAAGGTGAGTTGGGGACTGAAGCTTTCTTT. Translating it yields CASSQGELGTEAFF.